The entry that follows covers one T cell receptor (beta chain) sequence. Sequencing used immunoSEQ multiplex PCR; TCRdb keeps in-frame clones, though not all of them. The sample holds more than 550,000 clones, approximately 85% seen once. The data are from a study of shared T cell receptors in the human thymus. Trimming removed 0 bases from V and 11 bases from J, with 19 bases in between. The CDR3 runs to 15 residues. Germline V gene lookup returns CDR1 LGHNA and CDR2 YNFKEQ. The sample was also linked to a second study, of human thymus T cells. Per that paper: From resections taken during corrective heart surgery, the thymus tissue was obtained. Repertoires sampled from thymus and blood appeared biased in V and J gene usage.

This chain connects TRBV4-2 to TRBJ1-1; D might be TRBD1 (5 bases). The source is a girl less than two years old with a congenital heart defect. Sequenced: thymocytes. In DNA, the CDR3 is TGTGCCAGCAGCCAAGATTCAGGGCAATACCGTGAGGCTTTCTTT. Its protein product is CASSQDSGQYREAFF.